This entry describes one TCR beta chain. Its antigen is undetermined. The germline V gene encodes CDR1 SGHAT and CDR2 FQNNGV. V lost 4 bases, J lost 0 bases, and 10 bases lay in between. The CDR3 spans 14 residues. Time point given: week 35, safety follow-up. Doses consisted of 300 ug of mutant IDH1 20-mer peptide each, paired with topical imiquimod. This table comes from immunoSEQ multiplex PCR, and its TCRdb copy is limited to in-frame clones, with some not included. In the table there are over 65,000 clones, approximately 84% of which are singletons. The sample comes from a study of a mutant IDH1 vaccine in newly diagnosed glioma.

This sequence was found in a man in his late teens or twenties with glioma. The sequencing used PBMCs, collected from a glioma patient whose treatment included an IDH1 peptide vaccine. The V gene is TRBV11-2, the J gene TRBJ2-7, with TRBD1 as a possible D gene (6 bases). CDR3 bases: TGTGCCAGCAGCTCCGAACAGGGCTCCTACGAGCAGTACTTC. Translation gives CASSSEQGSYEQYF.